The rows below give T cell receptor beta chains drawn from one sample of a study of glioma-infiltrating T cells. From the multiplex PCR reads, TCRdb called clonotypes with MiXCR, one entry per CDR3 protein. The sample holds about 130,000 distinct CDR3 sequences, around 25% seen once. Sequences were obtained from glioma tissue, nonneoplastic brain tissue, or PBMCs (not recorded which). These receptors were collected from a human donor with low-grade glioma or glioblastoma, undergoing nonglioma brain surgery, or in good health (not recorded which). Each CDR3 is given with its conserved first and last residue. The D gene is left open where the match is weak. Not all rows give a size; the values are once, few, many and, for expanded clones, a class.

CDR3aa: CSVAGGALWSNEQFF
CDR3nt: TGCAGTGTCGCGGGGGGGGCTCTATGGAGCAATGAGCAGTTCTTC
d_gene: TRBD2
abundance: few
j_gene: TRBJ2-1
v_gene: TRBV20-1

CDR3aa: CASTASSRGAYNEQFF
CDR3nt: TGTGCCAGCACCGCCTCCTCCCGGGGGGCCTACAATGAGCAGTTCTTC
d_gene: TRBD2
abundance: NA
j_gene: TRBJ2-1
v_gene: TRBV6-2/TRBV6-3

CDR3aa: CASSRTGDSYNEQFF
CDR3nt: TGTGCCAGTAGTAGGACAGGGGACTCCTACAATGAGCAGTTCTTC
d_gene: TRBD1
abundance: NA
j_gene: TRBJ2-1
v_gene: TRBV19

CDR3aa: CASSHPVPTNEQFF
CDR3nt: TGTGCCAGCAGCCATCCAGTTCCCACGAATGAGCAGTTCTTC
d_gene: NA
abundance: NA
j_gene: TRBJ2-1
v_gene: TRBV3-1

CDR3aa: CATSRSTDREGMNTEAFF
CDR3nt: TGTGCCACCAGCAGAAGCACCGACAGGGAAGGGATGAACACTGAAGCTTTCTTT
d_gene: TRBD1
abundance: many
j_gene: TRBJ1-1
v_gene: TRBV15

CDR3aa: CASSLEPAGSLHTQYF
CDR3nt: TGTGCCAGCAGTTTAGAGCCAGCGGGCTCATTACATACGCAGTATTTT
d_gene: NA
abundance: NA
j_gene: TRBJ2-3
v_gene: TRBV12-3/TRBV12-4

CDR3aa: CASSGGGGVNTEAFF
CDR3nt: TGTGCCAGCAGCGGGGGAGGGGGGGTGAACACTGAAGCTTTCTTT
d_gene: NA
abundance: many
j_gene: TRBJ1-1
v_gene: TRBV7-2

CDR3aa: CASSLSGVSGANVLTF
CDR3nt: TGTGCCAGCAGCTTAAGCGGAGTCTCTGGGGCCAACGTCCTGACTTTC
d_gene: NA
abundance: NA
j_gene: TRBJ2-6
v_gene: TRBV7-9

CDR3aa: CASSMRGTGVQETQYF
CDR3nt: TGTGCCAGTAGTATGAGGGGGACAGGGGTCCAAGAGACCCAGTACTTC
d_gene: TRBD1
abundance: NA
j_gene: TRBJ2-5
v_gene: TRBV19

CDR3aa: CASSEDRVRGVNEQFF
CDR3nt: TGTGCCAGCAGTGAGGACAGGGTACGGGGGGTCAATGAGCAGTTCTTC
d_gene: NA
abundance: many
j_gene: TRBJ2-1
v_gene: TRBV25-1

CDR3aa: CASLSGVYNEQFF
CDR3nt: TGTGCCAGTCTTTCCGGGGTCTACAATGAGCAGTTCTTC
d_gene: NA
abundance: many
j_gene: TRBJ2-1
v_gene: TRBV6-1

CDR3aa: CASSQPFQETQYF
CDR3nt: TGTGCCAGCAGCCAACCATTCCAAGAGACCCAGTACTTC
d_gene: NA
abundance: NA
j_gene: TRBJ2-5
v_gene: TRBV3-1

CDR3aa: CASSPFGTDYGYTF
CDR3nt: TGTGCCAGCTCACCATTCGGGACGGACTATGGCTACACCTTC
d_gene: NA
abundance: NA
j_gene: TRBJ1-2
v_gene: TRBV18

CDR3aa: CASTPRGSTDTQYF
CDR3nt: TGTGCCAGCACCCCACGGGGGTCCACAGATACGCAGTATTTT
d_gene: NA
abundance: few
j_gene: TRBJ2-3
v_gene: TRBV7-6

CDR3aa: CASSEMGETQYF
CDR3nt: TGTGCCAGCAGTGAAATGGGAGAGACCCAGTACTTC
d_gene: NA
abundance: few
j_gene: TRBJ2-5
v_gene: TRBV2

CDR3aa: CSAGDRGLETQYF
CDR3nt: TGCAGCGCTGGGGACAGGGGACTAGAGACCCAGTACTTC
d_gene: TRBD1
abundance: few
j_gene: TRBJ2-5
v_gene: TRBV29-1

CDR3aa: CASSLAGGRNSPLHF
CDR3nt: TGCGCCAGCAGCTTGGCAGGAGGAAGGAATTCACCCCTCCACTTT
d_gene: NA
abundance: few
j_gene: TRBJ1-6
v_gene: TRBV5-1

CDR3aa: CATQGSGETQYF
CDR3nt: TGTGCCACCCAAGGGTCGGGGGAGACCCAGTACTTC
d_gene: NA
abundance: few
j_gene: TRBJ2-5
v_gene: TRBV19

CDR3aa: CSARGYTDTQYF
CDR3nt: TGCAGTGCTCGGGGGTACACAGATACGCAGTATTTT
d_gene: NA
abundance: many
j_gene: TRBJ2-3
v_gene: TRBV20-1

CDR3aa: CASSDRAGGGVTYNEQFF
CDR3nt: TGTGCCAGCAGCGATCGGGCGGGGGGGGGCGTCACCTACAATGAGCAGTTCTTC
d_gene: TRBD2
abundance: many
j_gene: TRBJ2-1
v_gene: TRBV6-1

CDR3aa: CSARRDSKSSYNEQFF
CDR3nt: TGCAGTGCTAGACGGGACAGCAAAAGCTCCTACAATGAGCAGTTCTTC
d_gene: TRBD1
abundance: many
j_gene: TRBJ2-1
v_gene: TRBV20-1

CDR3aa: CASSAGQGQETQYF
CDR3nt: TGTGCCAGCAGCGCCGGACAGGGGCAAGAGACCCAGTACTTC
d_gene: TRBD1
abundance: few
j_gene: TRBJ2-5
v_gene: TRBV7-9

CDR3aa: CASSPTGVSTEAFF
CDR3nt: TGTGCCAGCTCACCAACGGGGGTGAGCACTGAAGCTTTCTTT
d_gene: NA
abundance: NA
j_gene: TRBJ1-1
v_gene: TRBV18

CDR3aa: CSAAPRVNTEAFF
CDR3nt: TGCAGTGCTGCTCCTCGAGTGAACACTGAAGCTTTCTTT
d_gene: NA
abundance: many
j_gene: TRBJ1-1
v_gene: TRBV20-1

CDR3aa: CATRTGTMNTEAFF
CDR3nt: TGTGCCACCCGGACCGGGACGATGAACACTGAAGCTTTCTTT
d_gene: NA
abundance: many
j_gene: TRBJ1-1
v_gene: TRBV24-1

CDR3aa: CASSLESATDTQYF
CDR3nt: TGTGCCAGCAGCTTAGAAAGTGCGACAGATACGCAGTATTTT
d_gene: NA
abundance: NA
j_gene: TRBJ2-3
v_gene: TRBV13

CDR3aa: CATSDGGSGHSNQPQHF
CDR3nt: TGTGCCACCAGTGACGGAGGGTCTGGTCATAGCAATCAGCCCCAGCATTTT
d_gene: NA
abundance: NA
j_gene: TRBJ1-5
v_gene: TRBV24-1

CDR3aa: CASSSRSASTDTQYF
CDR3nt: TGTGCCAGCAGCTCGAGGTCAGCTAGCACAGATACGCAGTATTTT
d_gene: NA
abundance: many
j_gene: TRBJ2-3
v_gene: TRBV7-9